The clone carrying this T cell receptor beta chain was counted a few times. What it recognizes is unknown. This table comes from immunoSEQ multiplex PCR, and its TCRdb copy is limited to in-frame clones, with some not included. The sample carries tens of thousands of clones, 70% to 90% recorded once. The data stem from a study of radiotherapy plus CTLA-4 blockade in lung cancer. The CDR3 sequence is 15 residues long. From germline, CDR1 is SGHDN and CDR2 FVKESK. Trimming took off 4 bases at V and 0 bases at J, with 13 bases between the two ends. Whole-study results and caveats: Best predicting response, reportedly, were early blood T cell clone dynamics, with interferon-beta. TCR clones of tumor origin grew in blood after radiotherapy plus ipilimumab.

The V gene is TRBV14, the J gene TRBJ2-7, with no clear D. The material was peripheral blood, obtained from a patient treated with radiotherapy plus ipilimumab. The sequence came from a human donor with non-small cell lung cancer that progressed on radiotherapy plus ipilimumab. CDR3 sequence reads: CASSRGIRNSYEQYF. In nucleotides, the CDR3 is TGTGCCAGCAGCCGCGGAATTAGGAACTCCTACGAGCAGTACTTC. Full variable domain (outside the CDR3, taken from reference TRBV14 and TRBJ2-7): EAGVTQFPSHSVIEKGQTVTLRCDPISGHDNLYWYRRVMGKEIKFLLHFVKESKQDESGMPNNRFLAERTGGTYSTLKVQPAELEDSGVYFCASSRGIRNSYEQYFGPGTRLTVT.